The 16 T cell receptor beta chains given below trace back to one sample, sequenced in a study of identical twins. TCRdb re-called the 5' RACE reads with MiXCR, one entry per CDR3 protein. Of about 690,000 distinct CDR3 sequences listed, 5.5% to 6.5% are singletons. Input material: naive T cells sorted from blood. The source is a man aged 18 to 30 in good health.

This clonotype was seen a handful of times. This chain connects TRBV28 to TRBJ2-6; TRBD2 might be the D (6 bases). Trimming shortened V by 9 bases and J by 2 bases, and 14 bases separated the two germline ends. This CDR3 contains 15 residues. The germline V gene has CDR1 MDHEN and CDR2 SYDVKM. The chain's CDR3 is CASDGRTTGANVLTF. As DNA, the CDR3 is TGTGCCAGTGACGGGCGGACTACTGGGGCCAACGTCCTGACTTTC. Full variable domain (missing parts from reference TRBV28 and TRBJ2-6): DVKVTQSSRYLVKRTGEKVFLECVQDMDHENMFWYRQDPGLGLRLIYFSYDVKMKEKGDIPEGYSVSREKKERFSLILESASTNQTSMYLCASDGRTTGANVLTFGAGSRLTVL.

At least ten counts were recorded for this clonotype. The chain combines TRBV7-2 with TRBJ1-1, with 8 bases aligning to TRBD1. This CDR3 is built from 16 residues. Trimming took 3 bases from V and 4 from J; bases not matched to a gene: 10. The germline V gene encodes CDR1 SGHTA and CDR2 FQGNSA. As DNA, the CDR3 is TGTGCCAGCAGCTTGGACAGGGAAGTAAGGAGCACTGAAGCTTTCTTT. Its protein product is CASSLDREVRSTEAFF.

The chain recombines TRBV6-1 with TRBJ1-2, with D possibly matching TRBD1 (5 bases). The germline V and J ends were trimmed by 6 bases and 5 bases, with 22 bases remaining between them. Per the germline V gene, CDR1 is MNHNS and CDR2 is SASEGT. There are 16 residues in the CDR3. CDR3 DNA: TGTGCCAGCAGCCATAGATCGGGGAGGGGATTTTATGGCTACACCTTC. Translated: CASSHRSGRGFYGYTF.

This clonotype has at least ten counts. The V gene is TRBV10-3, the J gene TRBJ2-5; 8 bases agree with TRBD1. Trimming removed 5 bases from V and 7 bases from J; junction bases left unmatched: 3. The CDR3 consists of 12 residues. Germline-derived CDR1 and CDR2 are ENHRY and SYGVKD. Here the CDR3 reads CAISLDRVTQYF. CDR3 nucleotide sequence: TGTGCCATCAGTTTGGACAGGGTGACCCAGTACTTC.

The V call is TRBV7-2, the J call TRBJ1-4; a weak D match, TRBD1 (6 bases). The CDR3 is 15 residues long. Germline loops: CDR1 SGHTA, CDR2 FQGNSA. V was clipped by 3 bases and J by 7 bases, with 15 bases between them. The CDR3 DNA is TGTGCCAGCAGCTTGGGGGGACATCAGCCTGAAAAACTGTTTTTT. It is translated as CASSLGGHQPEKLFF. Full variable domain (remainder filled in from reference TRBV7-2 and TRBJ1-4): GAGVSQSPSNKVTEKGKDVELRCDPISGHTALYWYRQSLGQGLEFLIYFQGNSAPDKSGLPSDRFSAERTGGSVSTLTIQRTQQEDSAVYLCASSLGGHQPEKLFFGSGTQLSVL.

This clonotype was counted at least ten times. V and J are TRBV6-1 and TRBJ1-1; weak D call: TRBD1 (6 bases). Germline CDR1 and CDR2: MNHNS and SASEGT. CDR3 size: 14 residues. With 8 bases removed from V and 1 base from J, the gap between germline ends came to 14 bases. The CDR3 loop reads CASAWTVTNTEAFF. In DNA, the CDR3 is TGTGCCAGCGCATGGACAGTCACGAACACTGAAGCTTTCTTT.

This clonotype was picked up many times. J is TRBJ2-1 and V is TRBV20-1; 8 positions match TRBD1. Germline CDR1 is DFQATT and CDR2 is SNEGSKA (reference sequence). Trimming cost V 5 bases and J 3 bases; bases outside gene matches: 9. This CDR3 has 15 amino acids. CDR3 sequence reads: CSAPEDRVRYNEQFF. CDR3 nucleotide sequence: TGCAGTGCTCCCGAGGACAGGGTCCGCTACAATGAGCAGTTCTTC.

CDR3: CASSQESVYTGELFF. CDR3 DNA: TGTGCCAGCAGCCAAGAATCGGTTTACACCGGGGAGCTGTTTTTT. This chain uses TRBV3-1 with TRBJ2-2; D gene uncertain. The germline V gene has CDR1 LGHDT and CDR2 YNNKEL (reference sequence). V was shortened by 0 bases and J by 3 bases, with 8 bases between the two germline ends. The length of the CDR3 is 15 residues.

This clonotype has at least ten counts. J is TRBJ2-3 and V is TRBV5-1, with 11 bases aligning to TRBD2. Germline CDR1 and CDR2: SGHRS and YFSETQ. The CDR3 has 16 amino acids. V lost 4 bases, J lost 4 bases, and 8 bases stayed unmatched. CDR3 coding DNA: TGCGCCAGCAGCCAAGTAGCGGGAGGGATCTCAGATACGCAGTATTTT. Translated, it gives CASSQVAGGISDTQYF.

This clonotype was recorded many times. This rearrangement joins TRBV20-1 to TRBJ2-1, with 14 bases that match TRBD2. The germline V gene has CDR1 DFQATT and CDR2 SNEGSKA (reference sequence). This CDR3 is 19 amino acids long. Trimming at V came to 4 bases and at J to 4 bases, leaving 15 bases not matched to a gene. The CDR3 DNA sequence: TGCAGTGCTAACCGGGGACTAGCGGGAGCGTCATCTCGTTACAATGAGCAGTTCTTC. As protein: CSANRGLAGASSRYNEQFF.

J is TRBJ2-2 and V is TRBV10-3; TRBD1 agrees at 7 bases. CDR1 is ENHRY and CDR2 is SYGVKD in the germline V gene. V gave up 0 bases and J gave up 5 bases; unmatched junction bases: 3. The CDR3 loop spans 15 amino acids. CDR3 coding DNA: TGTGCCATCAGTGAGTCAGAGGGACAGACCGGGGAGCTGTTTTTT. Its translation is CAISESEGQTGELFF.

This clonotype was picked up many times. The chain is built from TRBV9 and TRBJ2-3, with TRBD2 identical over 7 bases. Trimming cost V 0 bases and J 3 bases; bases outside gene matches: 1. The CDR3 contains 14 residues. Germline V gene sequence: CDR1 SGDLS, CDR2 YYNGEE. The CDR3 here is CASSVGGRTDTQYF. CDR3 DNA: TGTGCCAGCAGCGTAGGCGGGAGAACAGATACGCAGTATTTT.

The rearrangement uses TRBV6-2 or TRBV6-3 and TRBJ2-5; possible D gene TRBD2, 6 bases. V was trimmed by 2 bases and J by 7 bases, leaving 14 bases between them. Looked up from germline, CDR1 is MNHEY and CDR2 is SVGEGT. The CDR3 covers 14 residues. CDR3 in amino acids: CASSYEPRRGTQYF. CDR3 sequence (DNA): TGTGCCAGCAGTTACGAACCTCGGAGGGGGACCCAGTACTTC.

The chain recombines TRBV11-2 with TRBJ1-6; weak D call: TRBD1 (5 bases). In germline, CDR1 is SGHAT, CDR2 FQNNGV. The CDR3 is made up of 16 amino acids. V lost 0 bases to trimming and J lost 7 bases, with 13 bases between them. The CDR3 region is CASSLEWGRWNSPLHF. The CDR3 nucleotides are TGTGCCAGCAGCTTAGAATGGGGACGGTGGAATTCACCCCTCCACTTT. Full variable domain (remainder filled in from reference TRBV11-2 and TRBJ1-6): EAGVAQSPRYKIIEKRQSVAFWCNPISGHATLYWYQQILGQGPKLLIQFQNNGVVDDSQLPKDRFSAERLKGVDSTLKIQPAKLEDSAVYLCASSLEWGRWNSPLHFGNGTRLTVT.

This clonotype occurred a few times. The chain is built from TRBV29-1 and TRBJ2-3; 10 nucleotides agree with TRBD2. CDR1 and CDR2 (germline): SQVTM, ANQGSEA. CDR3 length equals 14 residues. V lost 8 bases and J lost 1; bases outside the gene matches: 6. DNA of the CDR3: TGCAGCCTCGCCCTAGCGGGGGGCACAGATACGCAGTATTTT. Translation gives CSLALAGGTDTQYF.

The chain uses TRBV12-3 or TRBV12-4 and TRBJ2-7, with TRBD2 identical over 9 bases. Trimming at V came to 6 bases and at J to 3 bases, leaving 6 bases not matched to a gene. This CDR3 has 14 amino acids. CDR3 sequence reads: CASSVRLADYEQYF. DNA for the CDR3: TGTGCCAGCAGCGTACGACTAGCGGACTACGAGCAGTACTTC.